The present entry profiles one TCR beta chain with its context. A much larger clone differs from this one at a single base, so this may be a read error. The data stem from a study of read filtering for tumor transcriptome and immune sequencing. This CDR3 contains 15 residues. Germline CDR1 and CDR2: SQVTM and ANQGSEA. Trimming removed 7 bases from V and 12 bases from J, with 28 bases in between. From roughly 400 ng of RNA, a library with molecular barcoded alpha/delta and beta/gamma adaptors was made. TCRdb itself ran the reads through MiXCR, one entry per CDR3 protein. The table shows fewer than 100,000 distinct CDR3 sequences, with roughly an eighth occurring only once.

V is TRBV29-1 and J is TRBJ2-1; D may be TRBD1 (6 bases). The sample was a population of CD138-negative cells sorted from bone marrow. The clonotype originates from a donor at least 40 years old with multiple myeloma. The CDR3 loop is CSGAGQLPPFDRQFF. The CDR3 DNA sequence: TGCAGCGGGGCCGGACAGCTACCTCCATTCGATAGGCAGTTCTTC.